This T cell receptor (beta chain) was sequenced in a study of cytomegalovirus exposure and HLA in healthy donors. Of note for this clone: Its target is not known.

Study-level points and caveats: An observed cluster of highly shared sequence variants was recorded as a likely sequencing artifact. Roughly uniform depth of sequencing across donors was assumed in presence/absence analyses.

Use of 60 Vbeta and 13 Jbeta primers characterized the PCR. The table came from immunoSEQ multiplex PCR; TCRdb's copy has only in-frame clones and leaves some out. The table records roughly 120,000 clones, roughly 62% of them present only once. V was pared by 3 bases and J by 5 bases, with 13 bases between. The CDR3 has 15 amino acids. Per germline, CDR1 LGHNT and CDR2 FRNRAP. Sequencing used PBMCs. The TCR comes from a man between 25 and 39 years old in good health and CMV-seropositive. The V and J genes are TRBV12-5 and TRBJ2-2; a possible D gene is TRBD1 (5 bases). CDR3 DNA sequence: TGTGCTAGTGGTTTCTCTGGGGCCCGGACCGGGGAGCTGTTTTTT. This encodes CASGFSGARTGELFF.